Described below is a single TCR beta chain sequence and its context. Its antigen is unidentified. The CDR3 sequence is 15 residues long. CDR1 is MNHNS and CDR2 is SASEGT in the germline V gene. Trimming stripped 1 base from V and 0 bases from J, with 10 bases between. The sample comes from a study of CD8+ T cells in alopecia areata. Overall study context: Oral tofacitinib (5 to 10 mg twice daily) was administered to treated patients. People stayed on tofacitinib for 6 to 18 months, then stopped the drug for 6 months. Study outcomes and limitations: The study found higher clonality in lesional than normal scalp, especially in alopecia totalis/universalis. The presence of one nonresponder keeps the tie between baseline CD8+ expansion and response uncertain.

Following extraction, RNA underwent reverse transcription to cDNA, which served as the sequencing template. Sequencing used immunoSEQ multiplex PCR; TCRdb keeps in-frame clones, though not all of them. The data hold approximately 6,300 clones, with around three fifths observed a single time. Treatment denoted: oral pan-JAK inhibitor, 5-10 mg twice daily. Punch biopsies of lesional scalp, plus peripheral blood, were taken from alopecia areata patients. The clonotype originates from a human donor with alopecia areata. Sequencing used skin, obtained around week 30, from a patient treated with tofacitinib. The chain joins TRBV6-1 to TRBJ2-7; weak D call: TRBD2 (6 bases). The DNA for the CDR3 is TGTGCCAGCAGTGAAGATGGGGGGAGCTCCTACGAGCAGTACTTC. Its translation: CASSEDGGSSYEQYF.